The text below deals with one T cell receptor beta chain. What it binds is not known. The data were taken from a study of CD8+ T cells in alopecia areata. General study findings and limits: Scalp sequencing also captures normal skin's resident alphabeta T cells.

RNA, once extracted, was reverse transcribed into cDNA for use as the sequencing template. Assay: immunoSEQ multiplex PCR; the TCRdb copy retains only in-frame clones and omits some. The table includes about 150,000 clones, around 50% detected once. Peripheral blood and lesional scalp punch biopsies were taken from alopecia areata patients. PBMCs served as the source from which CD4+ and CD8+ T cells were sorted. The germline V gene encodes CDR1 SGHAT and CDR2 FQDESV (reference sequence). Trimming removed 3 bases at V and 6 bases at J, with 10 bases between. The CDR3 spans 13 residues. This receptor was identified in a human donor with alopecia areata. Sequencing was performed on CD4+ T cells sorted from blood. This chain uses TRBV11-1 with TRBJ2-3; no definite D call. As DNA, the CDR3 is TGTGCCAGCAGCTTGGCCCCGAGCGATACGCAGTATTTT. Residues: CASSLAPSDTQYF.